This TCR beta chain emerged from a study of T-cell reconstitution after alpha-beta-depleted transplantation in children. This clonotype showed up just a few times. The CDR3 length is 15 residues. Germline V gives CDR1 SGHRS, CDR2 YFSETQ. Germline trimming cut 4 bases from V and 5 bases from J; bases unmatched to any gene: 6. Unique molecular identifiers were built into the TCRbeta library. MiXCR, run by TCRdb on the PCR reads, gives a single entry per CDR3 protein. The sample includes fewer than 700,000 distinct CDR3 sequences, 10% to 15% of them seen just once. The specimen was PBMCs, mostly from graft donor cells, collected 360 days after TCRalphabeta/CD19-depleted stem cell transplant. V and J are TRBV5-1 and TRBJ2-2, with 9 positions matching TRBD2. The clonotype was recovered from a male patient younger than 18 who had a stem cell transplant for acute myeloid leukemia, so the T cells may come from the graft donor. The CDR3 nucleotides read TGCGCCAGCAGCCTCAAGCGGGAGGTTACCGGGGAGCTGTTTTTT. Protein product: CASSLKREVTGELFF.